These T cell receptor beta chains were read from a single sample in a study of graft-versus-host responses after intestinal transplantation. These TCRs' antigens remain unknown. Libraries were prepared by immunoSEQ multiplex PCR; TCRdb keeps only in-frame clonotypes and omits some of them. Here the sample spans more than 70,000 clones, roughly 80% being singletons. This material consisted of unstimulated CD4+ T cells sorted from spleen or lymph node cells, taken before intestinal transplant. Receptors originate from a human donor who received an intestinal transplant. CDR3s include the opening cysteine and the closing phenylalanine or tryptophan. For some rows the clone size is stated as once, few or many, or as a class when expanded; others skip it.

j_call | clone_size | v_call | cdr3_aa
TRBJ1-1 | once | TRBV19 | CASSILQLNTEAFF
TRBJ2-1 | NA | TRBV27 | CASSAGLAGVLEQFF
TRBJ2-5 | NA | TRBV18 | CASSPPGQGETQYF
TRBJ2-7 | NA | TRBV7-2 | CASSLGRDYEQYF
TRBJ2-1 | NA | TRBV4-2 | CASSQEAGGPYNEQFF
TRBJ1-4 | NA | TRBV11-1 | CASSSLGGKEEKLFF
TRBJ2-7 | NA | TRBV7-8 | CASSLELVAGVYEQYF
TRBJ2-3 | NA | TRBV7-3 | CASSPGLATDTQYF
TRBJ2-3 | NA | TRBV19 | CASSLAGATDTQYF
TRBJ2-7 | NA | TRBV28 | CASSTAGGLSYEQYF
TRBJ1-6 | few | TRBV6-5 | CASSYRGRGSSPLHF
TRBJ1-1 | NA | TRBV7-9 | CASSTKVKHRDFKSEAFF
TRBJ1-1 | NA | TRBV7-9 | CASSLTTDTEAFF
TRBJ1-4 | NA | TRBV5-1 | CASSLDRGGEKLFF
TRBJ2-5 | NA | TRBV11-2 | CASSRSTGETQYF
TRBJ2-6 | NA | TRBV2 | CASRRQGVRAGANVLTF
TRBJ2-5 | NA | TRBV5-4 | CASNLALVGETQYF
TRBJ1-4 | few | TRBV6-5 | CASSLGDFQEKLFF
TRBJ2-1 | once | TRBV20-1 | CSAKRDYYQFF
TRBJ2-7 | NA | TRBV10-1 | CANKTSGMAYEQYF
TRBJ2-3 | few | TRBV15 | CATSRDRRGGDTQYF
TRBJ2-5 | NA | TRBV18 | CASSHDRLETQYF
TRBJ2-3 | NA | TRBV5-1 | CASSPWRGLAGGTDTQYF
TRBJ2-1 | NA | TRBV7-6 | CASSLWEGLGNNEQFF
TRBJ2-7 | NA | TRBV10-1 | CASSVGSYEQYF
TRBJ2-5 | once | TRBV7-3 | CASSLTSGAWETQYF
TRBJ2-7 | NA | TRBV7-6 | CASSRGGEVGEQYF
TRBJ2-7 | NA | TRBV6-1 | CASSERRDGEQYF
TRBJ2-3 | NA | TRBV4-2 | CASSQGRDVAGTDTQYF
TRBJ1-5 | NA | TRBV6-5 | CASSYSGTLEPQHF
TRBJ2-1 | few | TRBV19 | CASSLGISGYNEQFF
TRBJ2-2 | NA | TRBV5-4 | CASSLGGTRTGELFF
TRBJ2-7 | few | TRBV6-5 | CAISPGQGDREQYF
TRBJ2-3 | NA | TRBV15 | CATATGGAPDTQYF
TRBJ2-6 | NA | TRBV5-6 | CASSLGPRSVGANVLTF
TRBJ1-6 | few | TRBV5-1 | CASSPQGRDSPLHF
TRBJ2-5 | NA | TRBV27 | CASRNEWETQYF
TRBJ2-1 | NA | TRBV5-4 | CASSSAGLYNEQFF
TRBJ1-5 | NA | TRBV28 | CASTLGGQPQHF
TRBJ2-7 | NA | TRBV28 | CASNPGGTGTEQYF
TRBJ1-6 | NA | TRBV28 | CASTHPGSSYNSPLHF
TRBJ2-5 | NA | TRBV7-2 | CASSLVGTGGGETQYF
TRBJ2-7 | NA | TRBV6-6 | CASGVGGAEQYF
TRBJ2-7 | NA | TRBV2 | CASSQQVGSYGEQYF
TRBJ2-7 | NA | TRBV28 | CASSFITSGGAPYF
TRBJ2-2 | NA | TRBV7-2 | CASTYSLNRGELFF
TRBJ1-2 | NA | TRBV18 | CASSLIQGNGYTF
TRBJ1-4 | NA | TRBV6-5 | CASSSGQGTTNEKLFF
TRBJ2-7 | NA | TRBV2 | CASVLRGGYEQYF
TRBJ1-5 | few | TRBV6-1 | CASSEGQINQPQHF
TRBJ2-5 | NA | TRBV28 | CASSFHSGRGLETQYF
TRBJ2-7 | NA | TRBV6-1 | CASSEAHEDEQYF